The next 23 T cell receptor beta chains were all read from a single sample in a study of blood T cell repertoires in COVID-19. Repertoires were generated with immunoSEQ multiplex PCR, while TCRdb's copy carries only in-frame clones and drops some. The profile shows around 200,000 clones, approximately 86% of them singletons. The source material was peripheral blood. Receptors were obtained from a man aged 40-50 years with active or convalescent COVID-19.

The V gene is TRBV15, the J gene TRBJ2-7, with 7 bases identical to TRBD2. CDR3 length equals 17 residues. Germline CDR1 and CDR2: LNHNV and YYDKDF (reference sequence). J was trimmed by 1 base and V by 0 bases; bases with no gene match: 9. Written as DNA, the CDR3 is TGTGCCACCAGCAGAGATCCGGGCGGGGGACTTTCCTACGAGCAGTACTTC. Translating it yields CATSRDPGGGLSYEQYF.

This rearrangement joins TRBV5-1 to TRBJ2-2; D is possibly TRBD1 (5 bases). The CDR3 consists of 16 residues. The V end was cut by 0 bases, the J end by 4 bases, with 13 bases between. Germline CDR1 and CDR2: SGHRS and YFSETQ. CDR3 sequence (DNA): TGCGCCAGCAGCTTGGATAGGGGTGGCGCCACCGGGGAGCTGTTTTTT. Protein sequence: CASSLDRGGATGELFF.

V and J are TRBV6-5 and TRBJ1-1; tentative D call: TRBD1 (5 bases). This CDR3 has 13 residues. The V end was cut by 6 bases, the J end by 4 bases, with 12 bases between. Germline assignment: CDR1 MNHEY and CDR2 SVGAGI. DNA for the CDR3: TGTGCCAGCAGGGGGCGCGAAAGCACTGAAGCTTTCTTT. Its translation: CASRGRESTEAFF.

V and J are TRBV23-1 and TRBJ2-1, with 11 bases identical to TRBD2. TRBV23-1 is an ORF, and what it does is uncertain. V shed 0 bases and J 5 bases; nucleotides not matched to a gene: 6. This CDR3 spans 17 amino acids. This CDR3 is CASSQSKLAGEDNEQFF. CDR3 DNA sequence: TGCGCCAGCAGTCAATCGAAACTAGCGGGGGAGGACAATGAGCAGTTCTTC.

V and J are TRBV6-5 and TRBJ2-1, with D tentatively TRBD2 (6 bases). The germline V gene encodes CDR1 MNHEY and CDR2 SVGAGI. Trimming cost V 8 bases and J 7 bases, with 18 bases left between them. The length of the CDR3 is 14 residues. CDR3 DNA sequence: TGTGCCAGCGGCCTAACGCGGGGCTTTAATGAGCAGTTCTTC. It translates to CASGLTRGFNEQFF.

The chain joins TRBV11-2 to TRBJ1-4; D is ambiguous. V gave up 3 bases and J gave up 8 bases, with 13 bases separating them. The CDR3 has 14 amino acids. Germline CDR1 is SGHAT and CDR2 is FQNNGV. The DNA for the CDR3 is TGTGCCAGCAGCTTGGGCAGGTTAGGCGAAAAACTGTTTTTT. Protein sequence: CASSLGRLGEKLFF. The variable domain in full, completed from reference TRBV11-2 and TRBJ1-4, reads EAGVAQSPRYKIIEKRQSVAFWCNPISGHATLYWYQQILGQGPKLLIQFQNNGVVDDSQLPKDRFSAERLKGVDSTLKIQPAKLEDSAVYLCASSLGRLGEKLFFGSGTQLSVL.

The V gene is TRBV27, the J gene TRBJ1-2; TRBD1 might be the D (6 bases). Germline V lookup: CDR1 MNHEY, CDR2 SMNVEV (reference sequence). This CDR3 is built from 15 residues. V dropped 5 bases and J dropped 7 bases, with 20 bases sitting between them. For the CDR3, the DNA is TGTGCCAGCAGTCGAGGGGGGGACATGGCCGGTGGCTACACCTTC. This codes for CASSRGGDMAGGYTF.

This chain links TRBV19 with TRBJ1-1; the match to TRBD1 covers 7 bases. This CDR3 contains 17 residues. Germline trimming cut 4 bases from V and 4 bases from J; bases unmatched to any gene: 15. CDR1 and CDR2 (germline): LNHDA, SQIVND (reference sequence). CDR3 loop: CASSRRGQRLTGTEAFF. In DNA form, the CDR3 reads TGTGCCAGTAGTAGGAGGGGACAGAGACTCACGGGCACTGAAGCTTTCTTT. The whole variable domain, filled in from reference TRBV19 and TRBJ1-1, reads DGGITQSPKYLFRKEGQNVTLSCEQNLNHDAMYWYRQDPGQGLRLIYYSQIVNDFQKGDIAEGYSVSREKKESFPLTVTSAQKNPTAFYLCASSRRGQRLTGTEAFFGQGTRLTVV.

Worth noting for this clone: This CDR3 is also generated by other DNA sequences in the sample. This chain links TRBV27 with TRBJ2-7; D might be TRBD1 (5 bases). CDR3 size: 14 residues. The V end lost 3 bases, the J end lost 0 bases, and 9 bases lay between the germline ends. CDR1 MNHEY and CDR2 SMNVEV come from the germline V gene (reference sequence). This CDR3 is CASSLLGDSYEQYF. The CDR3 DNA is TGTGCCAGCAGTTTGCTAGGGGACTCCTACGAGCAGTACTTC.

This chain uses TRBV7-9 with TRBJ1-4, with D maybe TRBD1 (5 bases). The CDR3 totals 15 residues. Germline V gene sequence: CDR1 SEHNR, CDR2 FQNEAQ (reference sequence). The germline V and J ends were trimmed by 1 base and 8 bases, with 14 bases remaining between them. For the CDR3, the DNA is TGTGCCAGCAGCTTAGTCGGCAGGGAGGGGGAAAAACTGTTTTTT. Its translation is CASSLVGREGEKLFF.

The rearrangement uses TRBV28 and TRBJ1-1; the D is unclear. The CDR3 runs to 12 residues. The V gene's germline CDR1 is MDHEN and CDR2 SYDVKM. V lost 5 bases and J lost 8, with 12 bases in between. In DNA form, the CDR3 reads TGTGCCAGCAGTCCGAGGCTTGGGGAAGCTTTCTTT. Protein sequence: CASSPRLGEAFF.

The V gene is TRBV19, the J gene TRBJ2-6; no reliable D call. The CDR3 has 13 residues. The ends were cut back, 1 base at V and 4 bases at J, with 2 bases in the middle. In germline, CDR1 is LNHDA, CDR2 SQIVND (reference sequence). The CDR3 sequence is CASSIAGANVLTF. CDR3 coding DNA: TGTGCCAGTAGTATAGCAGGGGCCAACGTCCTGACTTTC. The variable domain in full, with the rest retrieved from reference TRBV19 and TRBJ2-6, is DGGITQSPKYLFRKEGQNVTLSCEQNLNHDAMYWYRQDPGQGLRLIYYSQIVNDFQKGDIAEGYSVSREKKESFPLTVTSAQKNPTAFYLCASSIAGANVLTFGAGSRLTVL.

The chain couples TRBV5-1 to TRBJ2-7, with D possibly TRBD1 on 6 matching bases. Germline V gene sequence: CDR1 SGHRS, CDR2 YFSETQ. The CDR3 is 16 residues long. Trimming took off 0 bases at V and 0 bases at J, with 13 bases between the two ends. The CDR3 protein is CASSLAGGQYSYEQYF. CDR3 bases: TGCGCCAGCAGCTTGGCCGGAGGACAGTACTCCTACGAGCAGTACTTC.

The rearrangement joins TRBV5-1 to TRBJ2-3; unclear D gene. Trimming took 2 bases from V and 1 from J, leaving 11 bases between them. Germline CDR1 SGHRS, CDR2 YFSETQ. The CDR3 sequence is 15 residues long. The CDR3 DNA follows: TGCGCCAGCAGCTTTGAAGCTGGAGGCACAGATACGCAGTATTTT. Protein product: CASSFEAGGTDTQYF.

The chain joins TRBV5-1 to TRBJ2-7, with D perhaps TRBD1 (5 bases). CDR1 is SGHRS and CDR2 is YFSETQ in the germline V gene. V lost 1 base and J lost 7, with 21 bases in between. This CDR3 is 16 amino acids long. In DNA form, the CDR3 reads TGCGCCAGCAGCTTGTTTGGTCAGGGCCCAGGTTGGGAGCAGTACTTC. Translation: CASSLFGQGPGWEQYF.

The chain has TRBV10-2 and TRBJ1-5, with TRBD1 matching over 7 bases. V lost 10 bases, J lost 6 bases, and 15 bases stayed unmatched. The CDR3 runs 15 residues. CDR1 is WSHSY and CDR2 is SAAADI in the germline V gene. CDR3 loop: CAIGDSVGGGQPQHF. CDR3 coding DNA: TGCGCCATAGGGGATAGCGTAGGGGGCGGTCAGCCCCAGCATTTT.

This clone was recorded only once. This chain uses TRBV5-1 with TRBJ2-3; 7 bases agree with TRBD2. The CDR3 sequence is 16 residues long. The germline V gene encodes CDR1 SGHRS and CDR2 YFSETQ. The J segment lost 4 bases and the V segment lost 4 bases, leaving 12 bases of the junction unmatched. The DNA for the CDR3 is TGCGCCAGCAGCCAATATGGACTAGGAGTGCCAGATACGCAGTATTTT. Translation: CASSQYGLGVPDTQYF.

V usage is TRBV5-6 and J usage is TRBJ2-3; D is unresolved. Between the trimmed V and J ends, which lost 0 bases and 1 base, there was a span of 12 bases. The CDR3 is 16 residues long. Germline V lookup: CDR1 SGHDT, CDR2 YYEEEE. The CDR3 region has the DNA TGTGCCAGCAGCTTGGCTGACTCCCGTGGCACAGATACGCAGTATTTT. Residues: CASSLADSRGTDTQYF.

The chain couples TRBV18 to TRBJ2-3, with a tentative D call TRBD2 (6 bases). Trimming removed 4 bases from V and 2 bases from J, with 10 bases in between. The germline gives CDR1 KGHSH, CDR2 LQKENI. The CDR3 is made up of 14 amino acids. CDR3 nucleotides: TGTGCCAGCTCACGGTCGGGAGTCACAGATACGCAGTATTTT. This codes for CASSRSGVTDTQYF. Full variable domain (remainder filled in from reference TRBV18 and TRBJ2-3): NAGVMQNPRHLVRRRGQEARLRCSPMKGHSHVYWYRQLPEEGLKFMVYLQKENIIDESGMPKERFSAEFPKEGPSILRIQQVVRGDSAAYFCASSRSGVTDTQYFGPGTRLTVL.

J is TRBJ2-2 and V is TRBV6-5; 10 nucleotides agree with TRBD2. The V gene end was trimmed by 7 bases and the J gene end by 7 bases; junction bases not matched to a gene: 9. The germline V gene has CDR1 MNHEY and CDR2 SVGAGI. The CDR3 extends over 15 amino acids. The chain's CDR3 is CASNILAGSGGELFF. The CDR3 nucleotides are TGTGCCAGCAATATACTAGCGGGGTCGGGCGGGGAGCTGTTTTTT.

The V gene is TRBV12-5, the J gene TRBJ2-5, with 9 bases matching TRBD2. This CDR3 has 17 amino acids. CDR1 LGHNT and CDR2 FRNRAP come from the germline V gene. V trimming: 3 bases; J trimming: 6 bases; junction bases outside the gene matches: 14. This chain's CDR3 is CASGFLESGGRPQTQYF. Here the CDR3 DNA reads TGTGCTAGTGGTTTCCTGGAGAGCGGGGGGCGTCCCCAGACCCAGTACTTC.

This clone is a singleton in its sample. The rearrangement joins TRBV15 to TRBJ2-2, with TRBD1 matching over 7 bases. Germline trimming cut 1 base from V and 7 bases from J; bases unmatched to any gene: 3. Per germline, CDR1 LNHNV and CDR2 YYDKDF (reference sequence). The CDR3 contains 14 residues. The CDR3 loop reads CATSRVDRDGELFF. In nucleotides, the CDR3 is TGTGCCACCAGCAGAGTTGACAGGGACGGGGAGCTGTTTTTT. The full variable domain, with the rest looked up from reference TRBV15 and TRBJ2-2, is DAMVIQNPRYQVTQFGKPVTLSCSQTLNHNVMYWYQQKSSQAPKLLFHYYDKDFNNEADTPDNFQSRRPNTSFCFLDIRSPGLGDTAMYLCATSRVDRDGELFFGEGSRLTVL.

V is TRBV5-5 and J is TRBJ1-4; TRBD1 is a possible D gene (5 bases). The CDR3 is 15 amino acids. Per germline, CDR1 SGHKS and CDR2 YYEKEE (reference sequence). With 0 bases removed from V and 2 bases from J, the gap between germline ends came to 8 bases. In DNA form, the CDR3 reads TGTGCCAGCAGCTTGGGGGCAGGGACTAATGAAAAACTGTTTTTT. This encodes CASSLGAGTNEKLFF.